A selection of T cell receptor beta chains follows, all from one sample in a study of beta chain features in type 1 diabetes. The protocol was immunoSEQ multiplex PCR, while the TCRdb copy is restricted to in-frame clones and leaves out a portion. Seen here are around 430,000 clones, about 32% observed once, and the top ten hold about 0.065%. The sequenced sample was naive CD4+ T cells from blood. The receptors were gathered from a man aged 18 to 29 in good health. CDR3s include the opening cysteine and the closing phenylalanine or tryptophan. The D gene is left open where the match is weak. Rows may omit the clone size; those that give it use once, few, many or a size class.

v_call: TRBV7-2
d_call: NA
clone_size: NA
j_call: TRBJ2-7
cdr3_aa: CASSLVGSSYEQYF
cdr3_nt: TGTGCCAGCAGCTTAGTCGGGAGCTCCTACGAGCAGTACTTC

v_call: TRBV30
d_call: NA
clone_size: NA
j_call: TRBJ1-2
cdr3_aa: CAWSLGTVAYGYTF
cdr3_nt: TGTGCCTGGAGCCTGGGAACAGTCGCCTATGGCTACACCTTC

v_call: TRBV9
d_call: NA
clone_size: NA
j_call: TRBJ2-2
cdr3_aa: CASSASHTGELFF
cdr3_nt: TGTGCCAGCAGCGCTTCCCATACAGGGGAGCTGTTTTTT

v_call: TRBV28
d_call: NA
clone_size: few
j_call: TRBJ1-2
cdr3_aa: CASSLGGPPISGYTF
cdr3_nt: TGTGCCAGCAGTTTAGGGGGACCACCCATCTCCGGCTACACCTTC

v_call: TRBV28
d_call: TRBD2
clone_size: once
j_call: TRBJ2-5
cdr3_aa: CASSLRGSGETQYF
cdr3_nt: TGTGCCAGCAGTTTGCGGGGGTCCGGTGAGACCCAGTACTTC

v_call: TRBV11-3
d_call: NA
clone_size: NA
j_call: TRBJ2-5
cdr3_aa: CASSPGLSEVETQYF
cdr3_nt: TGTGCCAGCAGCCCAGGATTGAGTGAGGTGGAGACCCAGTACTTC

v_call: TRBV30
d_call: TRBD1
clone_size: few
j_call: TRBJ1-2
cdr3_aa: CAWSVQGARSGGYTF
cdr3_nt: TGTGCCTGGAGTGTACAGGGGGCGAGATCCGGTGGCTACACCTTC

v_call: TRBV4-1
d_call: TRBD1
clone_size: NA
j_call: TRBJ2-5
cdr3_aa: CASSQGQGYQETQYF
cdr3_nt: TGCGCCAGCAGCCAAGGACAGGGGTACCAAGAGACCCAGTACTTC

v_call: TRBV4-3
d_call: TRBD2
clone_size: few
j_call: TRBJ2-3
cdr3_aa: CASRREEGTDTQYF
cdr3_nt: TGCGCCAGCAGGCGGGAGGAGGGCACAGATACGCAGTATTTT

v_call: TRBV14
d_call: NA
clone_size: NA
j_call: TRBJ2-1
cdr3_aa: CASSLRDYNEQFF
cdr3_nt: TGTGCCAGCAGCCTTCGGGACTACAATGAGCAGTTCTTC

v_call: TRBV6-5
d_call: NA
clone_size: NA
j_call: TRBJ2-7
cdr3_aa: CASSYDSTAYEQYF
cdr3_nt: TGTGCCAGCAGTTACGACTCGACAGCGTACGAGCAGTACTTC

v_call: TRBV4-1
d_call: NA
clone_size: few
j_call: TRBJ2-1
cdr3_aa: CASSHIGSRAYNEQFF
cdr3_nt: TGCGCCAGCAGCCATATCGGGAGTCGCGCCTACAATGAGCAGTTCTTC

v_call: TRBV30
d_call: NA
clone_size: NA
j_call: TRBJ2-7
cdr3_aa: CAWNAGATYYEQYF
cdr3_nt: TGTGCCTGGAATGCGGGGGCAACTTACTACGAGCAGTACTTC

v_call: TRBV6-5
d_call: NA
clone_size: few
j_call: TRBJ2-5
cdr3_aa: CASSTPETQYF
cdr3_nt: TGTGCCAGCAGTACCCCGGAGACCCAGTACTTC

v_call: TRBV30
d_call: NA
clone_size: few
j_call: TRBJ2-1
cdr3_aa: CAWEMGGRENEQFF
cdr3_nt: TGTGCCTGGGAGATGGGGGGGCGCGAGAATGAGCAGTTCTTC

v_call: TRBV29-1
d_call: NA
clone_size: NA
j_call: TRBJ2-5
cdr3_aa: CSVVQGWQETQYF
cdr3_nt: TGCAGCGTTGTGCAGGGATGGCAAGAGACCCAGTACTTC

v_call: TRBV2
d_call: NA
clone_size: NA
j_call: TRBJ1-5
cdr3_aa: CASSERDGWVSQPQHF
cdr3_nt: TGTGCCAGCAGTGAGCGGGACGGATGGGTTAGTCAGCCCCAGCATTTT

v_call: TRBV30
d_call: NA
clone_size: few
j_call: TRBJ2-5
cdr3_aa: CAWSTGTAAETQYF
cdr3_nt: TGTGCCTGGAGTACCGGGACGGCCGCCGAGACCCAGTACTTC

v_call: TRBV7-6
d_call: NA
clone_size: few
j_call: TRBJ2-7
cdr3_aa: CASSLRLRGAYTDEQYF
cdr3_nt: TGTGCCAGCAGCCTCCGATTGAGGGGCGCATACACCGACGAGCAGTACTTC

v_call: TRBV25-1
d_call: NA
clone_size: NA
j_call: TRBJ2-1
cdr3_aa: CATSTATYNEQFF
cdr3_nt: TGTGCCACTTCGACAGCAACTTACAATGAGCAGTTCTTC

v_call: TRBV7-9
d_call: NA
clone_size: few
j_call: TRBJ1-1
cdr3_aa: CASSLERAGTEAFF
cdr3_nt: TGTGCCAGCAGCTTAGAACGGGCGGGGACTGAAGCTTTCTTT

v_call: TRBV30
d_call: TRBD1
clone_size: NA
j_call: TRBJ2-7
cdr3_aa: CAWLPLRDRGRREQYF
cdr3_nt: TGTGCCTGGCTCCCGCTCCGGGACAGGGGGCGACGCGAGCAGTACTTC

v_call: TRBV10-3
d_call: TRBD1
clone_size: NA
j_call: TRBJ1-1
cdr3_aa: CAISDRTGPMNTEAFF
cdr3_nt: TGTGCCATCAGTGATCGGACAGGGCCGATGAACACTGAAGCTTTCTTT

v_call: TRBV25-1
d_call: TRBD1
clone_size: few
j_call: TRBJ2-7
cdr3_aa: CASHPPGQGVEQYF
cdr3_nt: TGTGCCAGCCACCCGCCGGGACAGGGGGTAGAGCAGTACTTC

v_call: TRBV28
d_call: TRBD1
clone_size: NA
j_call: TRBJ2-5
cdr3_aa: CASRFPDRPQETQYF
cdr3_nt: TGTGCCAGCAGATTCCCGGACAGGCCTCAAGAGACCCAGTACTTC

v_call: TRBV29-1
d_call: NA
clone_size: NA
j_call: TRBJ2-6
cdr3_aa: CSVGQGTGANVLTF
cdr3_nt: TGCAGCGTTGGGCAGGGCACTGGGGCCAACGTCCTGACTTTC

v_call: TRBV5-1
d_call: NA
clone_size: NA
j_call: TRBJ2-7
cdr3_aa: CASSRGTDAYEQYF
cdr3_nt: TGCGCCAGCAGCCGGGGGACGGATGCCTACGAGCAGTACTTC

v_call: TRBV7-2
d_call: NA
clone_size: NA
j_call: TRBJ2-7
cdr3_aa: CASSLVGASYEQYF
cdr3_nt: TGTGCCAGCAGCTTAGTAGGGGCCTCCTACGAGCAGTACTTC

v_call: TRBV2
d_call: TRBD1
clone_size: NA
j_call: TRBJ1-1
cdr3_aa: CASRGQGLAFF
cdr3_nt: TGTGCCAGCAGGGGACAGGGCCTCGCTTTCTTT

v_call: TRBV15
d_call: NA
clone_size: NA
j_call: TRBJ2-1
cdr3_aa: CATSRDPRGSYNEQFF
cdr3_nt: TGTGCCACCAGCAGAGATCCTCGGGGCTCCTACAATGAGCAGTTCTTC

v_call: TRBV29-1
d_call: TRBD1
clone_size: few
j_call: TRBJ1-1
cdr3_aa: CSGTGDPGTEAFF
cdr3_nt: TGCAGCGGAACAGGGGACCCAGGGACTGAAGCTTTCTTT

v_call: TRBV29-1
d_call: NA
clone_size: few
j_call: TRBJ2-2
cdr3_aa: CSVVGELGGELFF
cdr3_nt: TGCAGCGTCGTAGGGGAGTTGGGCGGGGAGCTGTTTTTT

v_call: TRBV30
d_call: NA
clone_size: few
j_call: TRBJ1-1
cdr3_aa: CAWSVAGNTEAFF
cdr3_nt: TGTGCCTGGAGTGTAGCAGGAAACACTGAAGCTTTCTTT

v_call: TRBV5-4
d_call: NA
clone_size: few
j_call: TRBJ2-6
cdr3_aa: CASSLGGLSGANVLTF
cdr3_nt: TGTGCCAGCAGCTTGGGGGGCCTCTCTGGGGCCAACGTCCTGACTTTC

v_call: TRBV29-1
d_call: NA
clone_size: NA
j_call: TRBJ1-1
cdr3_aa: CSVEDQRWARTEAFF
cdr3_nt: TGCAGCGTTGAAGATCAAAGGTGGGCTCGGACTGAAGCTTTCTTT

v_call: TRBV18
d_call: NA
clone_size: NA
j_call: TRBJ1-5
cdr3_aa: CASSPGPGGYNQPQHF
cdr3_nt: TGTGCCAGCTCACCGGGGCCGGGGGGCTACAATCAGCCCCAGCATTTT

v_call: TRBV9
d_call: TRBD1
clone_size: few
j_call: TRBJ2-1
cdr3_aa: CASSTSAGTAYNEQFF
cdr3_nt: TGTGCCAGCAGCACCTCAGCCGGGACAGCTTACAATGAGCAGTTCTTC

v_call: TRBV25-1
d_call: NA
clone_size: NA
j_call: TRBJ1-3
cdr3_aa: CASRAVGTSGNTIYF
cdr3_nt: TGTGCCAGCAGGGCGGTAGGGACCTCTGGAAACACCATATATTTT

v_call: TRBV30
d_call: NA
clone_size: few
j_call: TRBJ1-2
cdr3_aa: CAWSSREGNYGYTF
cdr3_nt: TGTGCCTGGAGTTCACGGGAGGGAAACTATGGCTACACCTTC

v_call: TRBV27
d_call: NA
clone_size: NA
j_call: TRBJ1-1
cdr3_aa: CASSPSRQGATEAFF
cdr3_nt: TGTGCCAGCAGTCCATCTAGGCAGGGAGCGACTGAAGCTTTCTTT

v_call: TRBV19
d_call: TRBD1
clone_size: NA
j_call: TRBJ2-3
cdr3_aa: CASRRQGASGSTDTQYF
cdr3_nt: TGTGCCAGTAGAAGACAGGGGGCGAGTGGTAGCACAGATACGCAGTATTTT

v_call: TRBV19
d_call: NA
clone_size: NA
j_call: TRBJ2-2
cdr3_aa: CASSLLVGELFF
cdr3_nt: TGTGCCAGTAGTCTTCTTGTCGGGGAGCTGTTTTTT

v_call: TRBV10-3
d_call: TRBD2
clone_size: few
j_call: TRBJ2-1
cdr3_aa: CGTSGRPSSYNEQFF
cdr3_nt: TGTGGGACTAGCGGGAGGCCGAGCTCCTACAATGAGCAGTTCTTC

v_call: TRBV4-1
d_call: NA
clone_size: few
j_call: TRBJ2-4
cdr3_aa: CASSPESLDGYLAKNIQYF
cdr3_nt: TGCGCCAGCAGCCCAGAATCCCTGGACGGTTATCTAGCCAAAAACATTCAGTACTTC

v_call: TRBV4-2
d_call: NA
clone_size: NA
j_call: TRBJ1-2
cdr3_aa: CASSQLLPLVGGYTF
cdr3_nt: TGTGCCAGCAGCCAACTTTTGCCGTTGGTAGGTGGCTACACCTTC

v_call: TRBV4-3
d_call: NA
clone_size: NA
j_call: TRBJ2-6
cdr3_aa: CASSQETGSGANVLTF
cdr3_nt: TGCGCCAGCAGCCAAGAGACAGGCTCTGGGGCCAACGTCCTGACTTTC

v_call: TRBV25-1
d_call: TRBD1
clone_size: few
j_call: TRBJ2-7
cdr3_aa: CASSDQGQLREQYF
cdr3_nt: TGTGCCAGCAGTGACCAGGGACAGCTACGGGAGCAGTACTTC

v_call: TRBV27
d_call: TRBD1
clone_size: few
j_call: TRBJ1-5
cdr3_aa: CASKDRGDQPQHF
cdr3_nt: TGTGCCAGCAAGGACAGGGGAGATCAGCCCCAGCATTTT

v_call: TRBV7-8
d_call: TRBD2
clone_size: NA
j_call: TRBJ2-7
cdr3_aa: CASSWTSGGTYEQYF
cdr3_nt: TGTGCCAGCAGCTGGACTAGCGGGGGGACCTACGAGCAGTACTTC

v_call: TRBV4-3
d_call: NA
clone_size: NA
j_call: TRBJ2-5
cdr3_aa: CASSAGYRETQYF
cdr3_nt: TGCGCCAGCAGCGCAGGGTATCGGGAGACCCAGTACTTC

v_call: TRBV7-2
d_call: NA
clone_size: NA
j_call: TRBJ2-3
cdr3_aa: CASSLVGGVTQYF
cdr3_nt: TGTGCCAGCAGCTTAGTAGGGGGGGTTACGCAGTATTTT

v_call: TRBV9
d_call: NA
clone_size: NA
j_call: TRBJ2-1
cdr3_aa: CASSVGRARNEQFF
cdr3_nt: TGTGCCAGCAGCGTGGGAAGGGCGAGGAATGAGCAGTTCTTC

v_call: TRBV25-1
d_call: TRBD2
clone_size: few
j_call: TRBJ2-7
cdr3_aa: CASSDRGDYEQYF
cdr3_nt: TGTGCCAGCAGTGACCGGGGGGACTACGAGCAGTACTTC

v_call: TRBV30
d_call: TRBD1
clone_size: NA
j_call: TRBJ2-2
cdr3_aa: CAWSARPPGQGAGELFF
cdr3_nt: TGTGCCTGGAGTGCCAGACCACCGGGACAGGGTGCCGGGGAGCTGTTTTTT

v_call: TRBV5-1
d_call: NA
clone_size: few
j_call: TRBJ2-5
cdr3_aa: CASRRSGTYQETQYF
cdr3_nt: TGCGCCAGCAGAAGGAGCGGCACATACCAAGAGACCCAGTACTTC

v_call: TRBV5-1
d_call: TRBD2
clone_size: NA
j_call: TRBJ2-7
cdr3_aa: CASSFGTTLFEQYF
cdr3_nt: TGCGCCAGCAGCTTCGGGACTACGCTCTTCGAGCAGTACTTC

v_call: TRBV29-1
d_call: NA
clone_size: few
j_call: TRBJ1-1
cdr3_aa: CSVRGRNTEAFF
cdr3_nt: TGCAGCGTTCGGGGCAGGAACACTGAAGCTTTCTTT

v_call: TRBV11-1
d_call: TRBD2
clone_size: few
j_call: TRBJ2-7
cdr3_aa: CASSSHSGNSYEQYF
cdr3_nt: TGTGCCAGCAGCTCCCATAGCGGGAACTCCTACGAGCAGTACTTC

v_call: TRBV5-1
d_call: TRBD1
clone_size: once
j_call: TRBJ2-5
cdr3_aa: CASSVGTDQETQYF
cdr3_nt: TGCGCCAGCAGCGTCGGGACAGATCAAGAGACCCAGTACTTC